This note documents a single T cell receptor beta chain sequence. Its antigen remains unidentified. PCR was performed using 60 Vbeta and 13 Jbeta primers. Profiling relied on immunoSEQ multiplex PCR, and the TCRdb table lists in-frame clones only, not all of them. Of under 300,000 clones listed, more than 80% are singletons. These data belong to a study of cytomegalovirus exposure and HLA in healthy donors. The study, taken as a whole, reports: It was reported that the classifier diagnosed cytomegalovirus status with high specificity and sensitivity in both the original and validation cohorts.

The sequencing input was PBMCs. The source of this sequence is a man between 35 and 55 years old in good health and CMV-seropositive.

CDR3 nucleotide sequence: TGTGCCAGCAGTTCCCTTACCCCGGGACTAGGCCGTGAGCAGTTCTTC. This translates into CASSSLTPGLGREQFF. This chain uses TRBV6-5 with TRBJ2-1; 8 bases fit TRBD2. CDR3 size: 16 residues. The J segment lost 9 bases and the V segment lost 4 bases, leaving 14 bases of the junction unmatched. Germline values: CDR1 MNHEY, CDR2 SVGAGI.